Described below is a single TCR beta chain sequence and its context. This sample is drawn from a study of T cells in Graves' hyperthyroidism and ophthalmopathy. This CDR3 is built from 16 residues. Between the trimmed V and J ends, which lost 5 bases and 3 bases, there was a span of 20 bases. Germline CDR1 is DFQATT and CDR2 is SNEGSKA (reference sequence). There were TCR beta CDR3 regions amplified from RNA transcripts. A first-round RT-PCR of the TCR CDR3 used the HTBI primer set. TCRdb called the multiplex PCR reads again in MiXCR, with one record for every CDR3 protein. The sample lists approximately 400,000 distinct CDR3 sequences, around a sixth occurring once.

This receptor was identified in a woman younger than 35 with Graves' hyperthyroidism that later progressed to Graves' ophthalmopathy. The sequenced sample was blood. The V gene is TRBV20-1, the J gene TRBJ2-1; D is ambiguous. The CDR3 coding sequence is TGCAGTGCTCCCCTTACCGGCCCTCAATTCTACAATGAGCAGTTCTTC. Translation gives CSAPLTGPQFYNEQFF.